One sample yielded the 9 T cell receptor beta chains listed below, sequenced in a study of blood T cell repertoires in COVID-19. Sequenced by immunoSEQ multiplex PCR; TCRdb stores in-frame clones only, minus some. The sample has 150,000 to 200,000 clones; about 89% are singletons. The sample was PBMCs or T cells enriched from blood (not recorded which). These receptors were obtained from a woman between 18 and 30 years old who had recovered from COVID-19.

The chain uses TRBV28 and TRBJ1-2; possibly TRBD1 for D (6 bases). This CDR3 region has 13 residues. V gave up 7 bases and J gave up 2 bases, with 11 bases separating them. Germline CDR1 MDHEN, CDR2 SYDVKM. The CDR3, as DNA: TGTGCCAGCACCGGGGACACCAACTATGGCTACACCTTC. Translating it yields CASTGDTNYGYTF.

V gene TRBV9 combines with J gene TRBJ2-3, with TRBD2 matching over 10 bases. Germline lookup yields CDR1 SGDLS and CDR2 YYNGEE. The CDR3 has 17 residues. The trim removed 0 bases at V and 4 bases at J, leaving 8 bases unmatched. CDR3 amino acids: CASSVAPSGSVADTQYF. CDR3 DNA sequence: TGTGCCAGCAGCGTAGCCCCTAGCGGGAGCGTAGCAGATACGCAGTATTTT.

The chain recombines TRBV6-5 with TRBJ1-5; D is unresolved. The V gene lost 6 bases and the J gene lost 3 bases, with 12 bases spanning the gap. The germline gives CDR1 MNHEY, CDR2 SVGAGI. This CDR3 is built from 14 residues. In DNA, the CDR3 is TGTGCCAGCAGAAGACTGGCTACCAATCAGCCCCAGCATTTT. Translating gives CASRRLATNQPQHF.

CDR3 DNA: TGTGCCTGGACGACGGGGAACGGGGGCACAGATACGCAGTATTTT. It translates to CAWTTGNGGTDTQYF. The rearrangement uses TRBV30 and TRBJ2-3; D possibly corresponds to TRBD2 (5 bases). The CDR3 extends over 15 amino acids. Trimming took 4 bases from V and 1 from J, leaving 15 bases between them. CDR1 and CDR2 from the germline V gene are GTSNPN and SVGIG (reference sequence).

V is TRBV4-2 and J is TRBJ2-2; the D is unclear. The CDR3 contains 15 residues. Trimming removed 1 base at V and 2 bases at J, with 8 bases between. CDR1 LGHNA and CDR2 YNFKEQ come from the germline V gene. The CDR3 DNA reads as TGTGCCAGCAGCCAAGCACAGCTAAACACCGGGGAGCTGTTTTTT. Its translation is CASSQAQLNTGELFF.

This clone was detected only once. The chain carries TRBV28 and TRBJ1-2; 7 bases match TRBD1. Germline-derived CDR1 and CDR2 are MDHEN and SYDVKM. This CDR3 is built from 14 residues. J was trimmed by 3 bases and V by 6 bases; bases with no gene match: 7. The CDR3 DNA follows: TGTGCCAGCAGGAGACAGGGCTGGGACTATGGCTACACCTTC. It yields the protein CASRRQGWDYGYTF.

V gene TRBV2 combines with J gene TRBJ2-7; 7 bases fit TRBD2. This CDR3 has 15 amino acids. The V gene's germline CDR1 is SNHLY and CDR2 FYNNEI. The V gene end was trimmed by 6 bases and the J gene end by 0 bases; junction bases not matched to a gene: 8. The CDR3 loop is CASRPDTGGSYEQYF. The CDR3 region has the DNA TGTGCCAGCAGACCAGACACGGGAGGCTCCTACGAGCAGTACTTC.

This chain connects TRBV9 to TRBJ2-3; possibly TRBD2 for D (5 bases). This CDR3 spans 14 amino acids. Germline CDR1 is SGDLS and CDR2 is YYNGEE. Trimming pared 7 bases from V and 0 bases from J, leaving 12 bases between. The CDR3: CASGREGSTDTQYF. The CDR3 DNA reads TGTGCCAGCGGACGGGAAGGGAGCACAGATACGCAGTATTTT.

The gene calls are TRBV6-2 or TRBV6-3 and TRBJ2-7, with 7 bases lining up with TRBD2. After removal of 0 bases from V and 2 bases from J, the junction contained 10 bases not matched to a gene. The CDR3 has 17 amino acids. In germline, CDR1 is MNHEY, CDR2 SVGEGT. CDR3 DNA sequence: TGTGCCAGCAGTTACTCTGCCACTAGCGTCCGAGCCTACGAGCAGTACTTC. It yields the protein CASSYSATSVRAYEQYF.